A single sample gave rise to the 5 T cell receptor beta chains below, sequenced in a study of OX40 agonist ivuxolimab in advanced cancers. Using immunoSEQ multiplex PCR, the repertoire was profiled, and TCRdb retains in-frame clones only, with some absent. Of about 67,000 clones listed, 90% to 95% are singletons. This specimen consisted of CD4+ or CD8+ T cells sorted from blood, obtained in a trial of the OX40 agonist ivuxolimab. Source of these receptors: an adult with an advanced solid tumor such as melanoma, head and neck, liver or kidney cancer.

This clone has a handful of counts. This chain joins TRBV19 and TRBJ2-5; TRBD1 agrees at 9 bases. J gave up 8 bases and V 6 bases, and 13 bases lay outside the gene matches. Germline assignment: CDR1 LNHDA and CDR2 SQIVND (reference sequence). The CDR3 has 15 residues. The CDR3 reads CASRSGTGSTRTQYF. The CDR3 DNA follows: TGTGCCAGTAGATCCGGGACAGGGAGTACAAGAACCCAGTACTTC.

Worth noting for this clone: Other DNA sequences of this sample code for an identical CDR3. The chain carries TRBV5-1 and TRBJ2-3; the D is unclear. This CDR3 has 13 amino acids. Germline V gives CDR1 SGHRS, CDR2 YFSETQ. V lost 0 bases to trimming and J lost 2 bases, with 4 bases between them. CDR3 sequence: CASSLGSTDTQYF. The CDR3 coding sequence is TGCGCCAGCAGCTTGGGATCCACAGATACGCAGTATTTT.

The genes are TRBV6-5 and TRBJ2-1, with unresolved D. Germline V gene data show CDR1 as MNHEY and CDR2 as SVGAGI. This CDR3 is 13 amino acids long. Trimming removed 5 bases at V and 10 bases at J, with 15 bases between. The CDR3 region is CASSIRLAEEQFF. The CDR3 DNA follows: TGTGCCAGCAGTATACGACTGGCGGAGGAGCAGTTCTTC.

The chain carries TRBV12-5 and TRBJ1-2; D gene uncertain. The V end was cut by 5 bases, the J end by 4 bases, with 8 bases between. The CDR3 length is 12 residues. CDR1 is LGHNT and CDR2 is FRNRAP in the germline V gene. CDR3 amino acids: CASGLRFYGYTF. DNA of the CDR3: TGTGCTAGTGGTCTGAGGTTCTATGGCTACACCTTC. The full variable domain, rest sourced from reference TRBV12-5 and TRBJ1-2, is DARVTQTPRHKVTEMGQEVTMRCQPILGHNTVFWYRQTMMQGLELLAYFRNRAPLDDSGMPKDRFSAEMPDATLATLKIQPSEPRDSAVYFCASGLRFYGYTFGSGTRLTVV.

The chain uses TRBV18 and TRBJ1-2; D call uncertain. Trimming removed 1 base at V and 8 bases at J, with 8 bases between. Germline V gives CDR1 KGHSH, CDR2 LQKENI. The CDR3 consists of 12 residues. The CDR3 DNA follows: TGTGCCAGCTCACCACTCGGGTTAGGCTACACCTTC. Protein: CASSPLGLGYTF.